The clone carrying this T cell receptor beta chain was counted a few times. The data stem from a study of blood T cells in healthy people across ages. CDR1 SQVTM and CDR2 ANQGSEA come from the germline V gene. The V and J ends lost 2 bases and 3 bases respectively, with 11 bases between them. The CDR3 has 13 residues. A second PCR, run for about 6 to 11 cycles, used a sample-barcoded 5' primer plus a J-beta primer mix. TCRdb fed the 5' RACE reads into MiXCR, producing one record per CDR3 protein. The sample shows about 680,000 distinct CDR3 sequences, around 48% of them seen only once. This sequence originates from a woman aged 55-75 years in good health. Sample: blood. V and J are TRBV29-1 and TRBJ2-7, with D tentatively TRBD2 (6 bases). The CDR3 protein is CSVEYGSGYEQYF. The CDR3 nucleotides are TGCAGCGTTGAATACGGTAGCGGCTACGAGCAGTACTTC.